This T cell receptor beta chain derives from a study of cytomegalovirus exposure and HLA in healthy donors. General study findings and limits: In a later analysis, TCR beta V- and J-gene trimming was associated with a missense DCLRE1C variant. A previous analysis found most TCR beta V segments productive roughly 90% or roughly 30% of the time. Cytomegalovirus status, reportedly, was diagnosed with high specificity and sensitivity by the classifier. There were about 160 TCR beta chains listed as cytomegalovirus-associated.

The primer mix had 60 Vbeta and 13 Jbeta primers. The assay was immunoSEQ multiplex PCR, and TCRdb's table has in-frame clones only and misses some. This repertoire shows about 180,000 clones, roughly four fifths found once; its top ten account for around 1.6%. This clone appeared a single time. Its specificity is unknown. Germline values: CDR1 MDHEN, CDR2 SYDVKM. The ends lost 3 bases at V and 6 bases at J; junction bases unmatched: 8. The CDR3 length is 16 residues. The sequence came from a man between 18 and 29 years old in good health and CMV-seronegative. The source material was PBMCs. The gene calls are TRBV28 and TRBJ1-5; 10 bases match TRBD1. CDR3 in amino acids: CASSFEGTGVRQPQHF. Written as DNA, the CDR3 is TGTGCCAGCAGTTTCGAAGGGACAGGGGTTCGTCAGCCCCAGCATTTT.